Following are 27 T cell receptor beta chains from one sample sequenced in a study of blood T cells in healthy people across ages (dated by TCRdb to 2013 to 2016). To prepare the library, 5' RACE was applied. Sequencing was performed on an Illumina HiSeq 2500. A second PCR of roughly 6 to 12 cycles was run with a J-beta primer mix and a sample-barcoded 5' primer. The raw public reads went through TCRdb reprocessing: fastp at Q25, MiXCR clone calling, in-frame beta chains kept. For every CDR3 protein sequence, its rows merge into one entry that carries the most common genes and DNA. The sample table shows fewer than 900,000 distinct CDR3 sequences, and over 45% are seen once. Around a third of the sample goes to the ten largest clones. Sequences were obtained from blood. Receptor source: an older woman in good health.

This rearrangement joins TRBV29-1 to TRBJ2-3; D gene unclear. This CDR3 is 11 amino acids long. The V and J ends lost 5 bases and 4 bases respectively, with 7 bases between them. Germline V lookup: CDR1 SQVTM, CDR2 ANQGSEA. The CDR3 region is CSVYSPDTQYF. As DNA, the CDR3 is TGCAGCGTTTATTCACCAGATACGCAGTATTTT.

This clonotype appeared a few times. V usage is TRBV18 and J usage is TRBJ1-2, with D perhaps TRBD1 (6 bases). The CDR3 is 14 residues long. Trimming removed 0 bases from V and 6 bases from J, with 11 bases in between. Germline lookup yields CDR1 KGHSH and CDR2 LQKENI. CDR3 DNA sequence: TGTGCCAGCTCACCACCGGGACAAAGGCATGGCTACACCTTC. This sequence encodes CASSPPGQRHGYTF.

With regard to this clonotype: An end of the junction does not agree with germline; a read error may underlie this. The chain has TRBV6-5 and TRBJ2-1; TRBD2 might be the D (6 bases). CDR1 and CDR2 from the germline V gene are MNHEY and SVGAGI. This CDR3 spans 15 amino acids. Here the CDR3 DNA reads TGTGCCTGCAGGCGGGACCCAAATTCGGGCAATGAGCAGTTCTTC. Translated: CACRRDPNSGNEQFF.

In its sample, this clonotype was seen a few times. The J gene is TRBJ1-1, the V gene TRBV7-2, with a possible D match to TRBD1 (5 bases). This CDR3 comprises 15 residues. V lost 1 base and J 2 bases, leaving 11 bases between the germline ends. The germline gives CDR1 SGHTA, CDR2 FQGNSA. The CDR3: CASSLDGHLNTEAFF. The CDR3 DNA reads TGTGCCAGCAGCTTAGACGGACACCTCAACACTGAAGCTTTCTTT.

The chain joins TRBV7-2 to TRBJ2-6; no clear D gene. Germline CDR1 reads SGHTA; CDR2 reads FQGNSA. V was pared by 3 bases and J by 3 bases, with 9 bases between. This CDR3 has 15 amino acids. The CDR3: CASSLRRSGANVLTF. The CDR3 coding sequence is TGTGCCAGCAGCTTGAGGAGAAGTGGGGCCAACGTCCTGACTTTC.

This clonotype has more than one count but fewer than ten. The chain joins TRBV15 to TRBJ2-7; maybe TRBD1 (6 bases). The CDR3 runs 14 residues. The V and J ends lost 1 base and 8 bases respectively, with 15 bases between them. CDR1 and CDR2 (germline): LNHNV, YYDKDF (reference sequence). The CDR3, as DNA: TGTGCCACCAGCAGAGGCGAGAGTTGGGACAAGCAGTACTTC. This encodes CATSRGESWDKQYF.

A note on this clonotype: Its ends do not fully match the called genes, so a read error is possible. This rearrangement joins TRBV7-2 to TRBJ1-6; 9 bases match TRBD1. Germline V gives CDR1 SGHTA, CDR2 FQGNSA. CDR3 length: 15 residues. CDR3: CASGLGTGHNSPLHF. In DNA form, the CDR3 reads TGTGCCAGCGGCTTAGGGACAGGGCATAATTCACCCCTCCACTTT.

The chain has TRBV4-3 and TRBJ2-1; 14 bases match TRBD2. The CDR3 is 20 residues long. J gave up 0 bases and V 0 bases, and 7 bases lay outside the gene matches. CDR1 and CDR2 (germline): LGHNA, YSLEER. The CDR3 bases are TGCGCCAGCAGCCAAGATCGACTAGCGGGAGGGTCTAGCTCCTACAATGAGCAGTTCTTC. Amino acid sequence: CASSQDRLAGGSSSYNEQFF.

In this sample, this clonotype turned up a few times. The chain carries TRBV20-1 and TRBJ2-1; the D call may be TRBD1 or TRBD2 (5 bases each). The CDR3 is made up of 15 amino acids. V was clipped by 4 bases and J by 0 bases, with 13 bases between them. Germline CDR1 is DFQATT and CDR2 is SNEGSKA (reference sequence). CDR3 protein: CSAMWGKSSYNEQFF. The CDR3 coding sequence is TGCAGTGCTATGTGGGGGAAAAGCTCCTACAATGAGCAGTTCTTC.

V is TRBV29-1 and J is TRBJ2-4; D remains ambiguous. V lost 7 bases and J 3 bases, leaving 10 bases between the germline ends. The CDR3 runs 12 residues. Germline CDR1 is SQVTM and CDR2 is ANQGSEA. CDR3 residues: CSAGVSKNIQYF. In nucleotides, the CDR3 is TGCAGCGCTGGGGTTAGCAAAAACATTCAGTACTTC.

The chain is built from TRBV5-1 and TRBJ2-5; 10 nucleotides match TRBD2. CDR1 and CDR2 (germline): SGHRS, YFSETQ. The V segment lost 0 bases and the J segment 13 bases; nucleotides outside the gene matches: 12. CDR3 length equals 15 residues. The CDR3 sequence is CASSLGTLAGEGRYF. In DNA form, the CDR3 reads TGCGCCAGCAGCTTGGGTACTCTAGCGGGAGAAGGGCGGTACTTC.

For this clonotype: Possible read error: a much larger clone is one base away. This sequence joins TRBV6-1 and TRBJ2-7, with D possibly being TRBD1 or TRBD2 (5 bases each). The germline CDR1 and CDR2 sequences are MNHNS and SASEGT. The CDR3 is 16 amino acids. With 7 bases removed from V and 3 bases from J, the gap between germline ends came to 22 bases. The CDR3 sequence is CASNPTGRAAYYEQYF. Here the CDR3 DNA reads TGTGCCAGCAATCCGACGGGACGAGCGGCATACTACGAGCAGTACTTC.

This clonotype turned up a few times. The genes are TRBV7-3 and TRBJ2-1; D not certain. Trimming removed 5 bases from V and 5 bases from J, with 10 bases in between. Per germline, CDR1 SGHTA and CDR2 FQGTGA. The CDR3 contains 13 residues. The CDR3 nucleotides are TGTGCCAGCAGCCCCAATGCGAACAATGAGCAGTTCTTC. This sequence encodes CASSPNANNEQFF.

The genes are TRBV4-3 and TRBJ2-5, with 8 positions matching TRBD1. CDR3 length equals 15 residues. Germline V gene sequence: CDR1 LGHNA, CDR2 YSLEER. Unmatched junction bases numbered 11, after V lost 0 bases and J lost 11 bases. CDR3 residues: CASSQESGTGGSQYF. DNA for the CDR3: TGCGCCAGCAGCCAAGAATCCGGCACAGGGGGTAGTCAGTACTTC.

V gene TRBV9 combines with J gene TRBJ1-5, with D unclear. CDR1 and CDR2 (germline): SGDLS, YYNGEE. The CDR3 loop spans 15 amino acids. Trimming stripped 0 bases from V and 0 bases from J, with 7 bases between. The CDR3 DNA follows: TGTGCCAGCAGCGTAGAGGGATTTAGCAATCAGCCCCAGCATTTT. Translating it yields CASSVEGFSNQPQHF.

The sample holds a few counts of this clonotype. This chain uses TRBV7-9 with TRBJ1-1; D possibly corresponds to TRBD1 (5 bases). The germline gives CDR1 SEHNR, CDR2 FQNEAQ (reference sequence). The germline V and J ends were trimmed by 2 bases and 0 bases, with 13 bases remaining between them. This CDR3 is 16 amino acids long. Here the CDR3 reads CASSLHDRGMNTEAFF. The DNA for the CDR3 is TGTGCCAGCAGCTTACATGACAGAGGAATGAACACTGAAGCTTTCTTT.

CDR3: CASRPSRADSGTDEQFF. The CDR3, as DNA: TGTGCCAGCAGACCCAGCAGGGCAGACTCTGGAACGGATGAGCAGTTCTTC. V is TRBV6-6 and J is TRBJ2-1; TRBD1 might be the D (5 bases). CDR3 size: 17 residues. Trimming left V 6 bases short and J 8 bases short, with 26 bases between. Germline assignment: CDR1 MNHNY and CDR2 SVGAGI (reference sequence).

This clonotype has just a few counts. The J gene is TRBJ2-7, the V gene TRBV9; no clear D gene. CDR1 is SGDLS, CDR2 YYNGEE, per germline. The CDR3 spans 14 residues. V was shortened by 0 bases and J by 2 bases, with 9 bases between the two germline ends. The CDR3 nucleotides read TGTGCCAGCAGCGTAGATCCTACCACCTACGAGCAGTACTTC. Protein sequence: CASSVDPTTYEQYF.

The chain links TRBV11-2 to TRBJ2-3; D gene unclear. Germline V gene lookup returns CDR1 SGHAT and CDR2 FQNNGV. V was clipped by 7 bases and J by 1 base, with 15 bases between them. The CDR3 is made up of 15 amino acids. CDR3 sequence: CASKERRTGTDTQYF. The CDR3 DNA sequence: TGTGCCAGCAAAGAGAGAAGAACAGGCACAGATACGCAGTATTTT. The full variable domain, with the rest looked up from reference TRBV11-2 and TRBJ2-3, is EAGVAQSPRYKIIEKRQSVAFWCNPISGHATLYWYQQILGQGPKLLIQFQNNGVVDDSQLPKDRFSAERLKGVDSTLKIQPAKLEDSAVYLCASKERRTGTDTQYFGPGTRLTVL.

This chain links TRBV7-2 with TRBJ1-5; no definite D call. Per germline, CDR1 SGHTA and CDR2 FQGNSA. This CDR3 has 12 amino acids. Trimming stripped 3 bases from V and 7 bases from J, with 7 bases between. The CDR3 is CASSFSGQPQHF. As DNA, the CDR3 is TGTGCCAGCAGCTTTTCTGGCCAGCCCCAGCATTTT.

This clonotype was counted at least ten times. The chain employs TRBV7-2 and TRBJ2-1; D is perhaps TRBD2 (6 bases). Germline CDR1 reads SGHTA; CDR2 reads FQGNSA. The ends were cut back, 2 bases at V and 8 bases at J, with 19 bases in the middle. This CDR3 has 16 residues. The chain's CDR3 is CASSLLGPTSCDEQFF. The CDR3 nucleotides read TGTGCCAGCAGCTTATTGGGGCCTACTAGCTGCGATGAGCAGTTCTTC.

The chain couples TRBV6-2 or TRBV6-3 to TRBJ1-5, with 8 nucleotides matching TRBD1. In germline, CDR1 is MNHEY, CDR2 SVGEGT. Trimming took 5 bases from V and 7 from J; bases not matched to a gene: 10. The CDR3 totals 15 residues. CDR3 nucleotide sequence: TGTGCCAGCAGTCCCCCCCCAGGGGGCGGACAGCCCCAGCATTTT. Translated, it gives CASSPPPGGGQPQHF.

The CDR3 is CASSLYNRAQPQHF. CDR3 DNA sequence: TGTGCCAGCAGCCTTTACAACAGGGCTCAGCCCCAGCATTTT. The chain recombines TRBV7-2 with TRBJ1-5, with a weak D call TRBD1 (6 bases). Germline CDR1 and CDR2: SGHTA and FQGNSA. The CDR3 is made up of 14 amino acids. Trimming pared 5 bases from V and 6 bases from J, leaving 14 bases between.

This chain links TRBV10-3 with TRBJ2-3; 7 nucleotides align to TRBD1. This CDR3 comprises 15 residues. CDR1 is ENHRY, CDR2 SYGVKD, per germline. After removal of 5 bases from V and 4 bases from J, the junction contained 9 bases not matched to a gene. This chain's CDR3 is CAISLTGQFADTQYF. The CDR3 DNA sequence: TGTGCCATCAGTTTGACGGGACAGTTCGCAGATACGCAGTATTTT.

The CDR3: CSARQGMNTEAFF. The CDR3 coding sequence is TGCAGTGCTAGACAGGGCATGAACACTGAAGCTTTCTTT. This sequence joins TRBV20-1 and TRBJ1-1; weak D call: TRBD1 (5 bases). The germline V and J ends were trimmed by 2 bases and 0 bases, with 7 bases remaining between them. The CDR3 is made up of 13 amino acids. CDR1 DFQATT and CDR2 SNEGSKA come from the germline V gene (reference sequence).

CDR3 sequence: CASSYFGIEQFF. In nucleotides, the CDR3 is TGTGCCAGCAGTTACTTCGGCATAGAGCAGTTCTTC. The V call is TRBV6-2 or TRBV6-3, the J call TRBJ2-1; D unresolved. There are 12 residues in the CDR3. V was cut by 1 base and J by 10 bases, with 8 bases left in between. CDR1 and CDR2 from the germline V gene are MNHEY and SVGEGT.

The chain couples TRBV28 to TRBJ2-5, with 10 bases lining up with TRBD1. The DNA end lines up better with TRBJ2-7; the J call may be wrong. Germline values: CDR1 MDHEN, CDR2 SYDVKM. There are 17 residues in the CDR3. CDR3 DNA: TGTGCCAGCAGTTTATTGTCAGGGACAGGGGAACGCTACGAGCAGTACTTC. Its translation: CASSLLSGTGERYEQYF.